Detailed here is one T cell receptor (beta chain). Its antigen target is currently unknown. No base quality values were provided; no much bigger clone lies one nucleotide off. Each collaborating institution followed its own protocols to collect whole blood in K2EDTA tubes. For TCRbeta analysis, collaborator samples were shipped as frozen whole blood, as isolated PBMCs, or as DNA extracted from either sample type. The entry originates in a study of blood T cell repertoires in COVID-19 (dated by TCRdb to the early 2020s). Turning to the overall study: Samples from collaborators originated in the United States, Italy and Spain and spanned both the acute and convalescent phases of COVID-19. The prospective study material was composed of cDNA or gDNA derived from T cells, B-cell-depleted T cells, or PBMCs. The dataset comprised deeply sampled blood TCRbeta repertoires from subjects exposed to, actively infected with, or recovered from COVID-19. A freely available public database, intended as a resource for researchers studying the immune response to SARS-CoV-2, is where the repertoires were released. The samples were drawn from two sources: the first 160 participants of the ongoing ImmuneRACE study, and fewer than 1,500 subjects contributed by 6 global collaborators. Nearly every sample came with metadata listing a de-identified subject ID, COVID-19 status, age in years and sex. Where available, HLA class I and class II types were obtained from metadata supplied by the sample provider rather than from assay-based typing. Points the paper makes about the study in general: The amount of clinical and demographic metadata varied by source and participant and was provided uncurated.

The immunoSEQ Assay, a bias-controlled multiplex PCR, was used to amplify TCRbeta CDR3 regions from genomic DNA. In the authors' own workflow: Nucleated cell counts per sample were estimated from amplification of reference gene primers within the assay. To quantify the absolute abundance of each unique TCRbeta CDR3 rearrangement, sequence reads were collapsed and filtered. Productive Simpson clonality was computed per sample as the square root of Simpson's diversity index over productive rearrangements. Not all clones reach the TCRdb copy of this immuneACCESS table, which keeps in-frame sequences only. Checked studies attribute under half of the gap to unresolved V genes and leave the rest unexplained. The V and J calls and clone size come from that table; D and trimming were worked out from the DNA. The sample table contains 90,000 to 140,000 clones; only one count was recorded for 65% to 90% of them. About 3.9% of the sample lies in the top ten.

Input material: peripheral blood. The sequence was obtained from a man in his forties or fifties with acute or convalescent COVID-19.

The encoded CDR3 is CASSLGQGDHEQYF. The DNA sequence follows: TGTGCCAGTAGTTTAGGACAGGGGGACCACGAGCAGTACTTC. The chain links TRBV19 with TRBJ2-7; 10 bases in between match TRBD1. From the cysteine through the phenylalanine, the CDR3 covers 14 amino acids. Left in the record is the CDR3 DNA by itself, 42 bases read in frame from the first base. Trimming removed 5 bases from V and 5 bases from J; the gene matches leave 6 bases unexplained. The germline V gene (reference sequence) specifies LNHDA as CDR1 and SQIVND as CDR2.